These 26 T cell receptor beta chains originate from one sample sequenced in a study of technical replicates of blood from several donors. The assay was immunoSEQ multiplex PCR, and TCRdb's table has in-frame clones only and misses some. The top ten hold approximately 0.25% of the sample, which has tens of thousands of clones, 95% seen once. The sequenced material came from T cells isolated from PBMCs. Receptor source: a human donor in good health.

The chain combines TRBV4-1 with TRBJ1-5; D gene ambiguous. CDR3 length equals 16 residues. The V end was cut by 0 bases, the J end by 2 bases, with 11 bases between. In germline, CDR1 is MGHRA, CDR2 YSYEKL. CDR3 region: CASSQDTGKGNQPQHF. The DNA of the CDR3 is TGCGCCAGCAGCCAAGATACGGGGAAGGGCAATCAGCCCCAGCATTTT.

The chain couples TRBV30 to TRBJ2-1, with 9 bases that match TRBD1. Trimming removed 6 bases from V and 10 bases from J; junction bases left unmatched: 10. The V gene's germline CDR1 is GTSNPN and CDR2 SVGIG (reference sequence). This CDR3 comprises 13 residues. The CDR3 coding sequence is TGTGCCTGCAATCGGGACAGGGCAAGGGAGCAGTTCTTC. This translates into CACNRDRAREQFF.

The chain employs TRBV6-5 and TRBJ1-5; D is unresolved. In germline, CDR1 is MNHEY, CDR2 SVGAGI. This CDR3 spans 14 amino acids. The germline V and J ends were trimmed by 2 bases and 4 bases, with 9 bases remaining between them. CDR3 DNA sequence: TGTGCCAGCAGTTACCAATCGGGAAATCAGCCCCAGCATTTT. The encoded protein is CASSYQSGNQPQHF.

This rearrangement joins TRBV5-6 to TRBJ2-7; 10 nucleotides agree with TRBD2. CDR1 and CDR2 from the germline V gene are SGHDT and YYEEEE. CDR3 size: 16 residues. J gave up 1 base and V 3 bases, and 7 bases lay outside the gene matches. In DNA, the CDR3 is TGTGCCAGCAGCTCTTACGGTAGCGGGAGGTCCTACGAGCAGTACTTC. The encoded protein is CASSSYGSGRSYEQYF.

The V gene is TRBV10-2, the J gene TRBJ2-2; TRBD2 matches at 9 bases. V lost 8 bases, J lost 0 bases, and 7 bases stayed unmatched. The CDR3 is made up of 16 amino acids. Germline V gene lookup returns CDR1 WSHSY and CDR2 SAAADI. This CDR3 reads CASSGGRGANTGELFF. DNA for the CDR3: TGCGCCAGCTCCGGCGGGAGGGGGGCGAACACCGGGGAGCTGTTTTTT.

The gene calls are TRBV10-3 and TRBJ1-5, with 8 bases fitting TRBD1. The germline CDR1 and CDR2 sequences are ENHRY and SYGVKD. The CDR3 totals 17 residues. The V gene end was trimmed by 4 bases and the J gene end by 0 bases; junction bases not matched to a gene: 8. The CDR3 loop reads CAISASTGAYSNQPQHF. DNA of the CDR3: TGTGCCATCAGTGCCTCGACAGGGGCCTATAGCAATCAGCCCCAGCATTTT.

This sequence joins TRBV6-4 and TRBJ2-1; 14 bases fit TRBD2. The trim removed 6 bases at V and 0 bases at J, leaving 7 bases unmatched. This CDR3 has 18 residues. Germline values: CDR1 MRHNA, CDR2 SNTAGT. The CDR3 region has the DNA TGTGCCAGCAGCAAGGGACTAGCGGGGGATAGCTCCTACAATGAGCAGTTCTTC. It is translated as CASSKGLAGDSSYNEQFF.

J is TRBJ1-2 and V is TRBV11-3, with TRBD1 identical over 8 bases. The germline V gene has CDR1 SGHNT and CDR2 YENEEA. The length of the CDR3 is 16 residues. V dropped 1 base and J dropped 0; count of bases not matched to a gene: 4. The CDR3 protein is CASSLGAGGANYGYTF. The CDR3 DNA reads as TGTGCCAGCAGCTTAGGAGCAGGGGGCGCTAACTATGGCTACACCTTC.

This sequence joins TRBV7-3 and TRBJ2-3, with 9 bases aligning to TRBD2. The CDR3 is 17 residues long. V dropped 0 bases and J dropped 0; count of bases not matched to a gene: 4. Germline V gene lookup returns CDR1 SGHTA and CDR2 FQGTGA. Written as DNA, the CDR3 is TGTGCCAGCAGCTTAACAGGCGGGGGGGCCAGCACAGATACGCAGTATTTT. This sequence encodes CASSLTGGGASTDTQYF.

CDR3 in amino acids: CASSTDSPNEQYF. The CDR3 bases are TGTGCCAGCAGCACCGACAGTCCTAACGAGCAGTACTTC. V gene TRBV7-2 combines with J gene TRBJ2-7; D is possibly TRBD1 (5 bases). V was cut by 5 bases and J by 5 bases, with 13 bases left in between. The germline CDR1 and CDR2 sequences are SGHTA and FQGNSA. There are 13 residues in the CDR3. Full variable domain (remainder filled in from reference TRBV7-2 and TRBJ2-7): GAGVSQSPSNKVTEKGKDVELRCDPISGHTALYWYRQSLGQGLEFLIYFQGNSAPDKSGLPSDRFSAERTGGSVSTLTIQRTQQEDSAVYLCASSTDSPNEQYFGPGTRLTVT.

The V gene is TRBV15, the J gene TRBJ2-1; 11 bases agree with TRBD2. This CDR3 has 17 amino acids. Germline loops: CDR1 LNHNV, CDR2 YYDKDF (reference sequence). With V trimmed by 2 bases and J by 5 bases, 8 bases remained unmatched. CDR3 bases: TGTGCCACCAGCAGACGCCCAGGACTAGCGGGTCACAATGAGCAGTTCTTC. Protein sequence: CATSRRPGLAGHNEQFF.

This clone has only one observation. In DNA, the CDR3 is TGTGCCAGTATGAGGGCGGGCTCCTACAATGAGCAGTTCTTC. This translates into CASMRAGSYNEQFF. The chain combines TRBV19 with TRBJ2-1, with a possible D match to TRBD2 (5 bases). Per the germline V gene, CDR1 is LNHDA and CDR2 is SQIVND (reference sequence). V was pared by 7 bases and J by 0 bases, with 10 bases between. The length of the CDR3 is 14 residues.

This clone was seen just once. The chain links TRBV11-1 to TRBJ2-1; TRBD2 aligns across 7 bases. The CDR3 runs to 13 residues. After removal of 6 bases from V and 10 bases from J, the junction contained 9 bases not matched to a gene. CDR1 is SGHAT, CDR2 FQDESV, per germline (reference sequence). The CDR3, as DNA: TGTGCCAGCAGACTACGGGGGAGGGGCGAGCAGTTCTTC. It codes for CASRLRGRGEQFF.

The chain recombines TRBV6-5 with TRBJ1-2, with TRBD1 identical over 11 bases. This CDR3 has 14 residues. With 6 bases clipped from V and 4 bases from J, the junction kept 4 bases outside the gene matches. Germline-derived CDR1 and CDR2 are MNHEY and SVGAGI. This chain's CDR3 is CASRWDRGGYGYTF. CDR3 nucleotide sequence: TGTGCCAGCAGATGGGACAGGGGGGGCTATGGCTACACCTTC.

Written as DNA, the CDR3 is TGTGCCAGCAGCTTGGCCGGACAGGGGAACACCGGGGAGCTGTTTTTT. As protein: CASSLAGQGNTGELFF. J is TRBJ2-2 and V is TRBV5-4; 8 bases line up with TRBD1. Germline CDR1 reads SGHNT; CDR2 reads YYREEE (reference sequence). This CDR3 is built from 16 residues. V dropped 0 bases and J dropped 1; count of bases not matched to a gene: 2. The entire variable domain, with the rest obtained from reference TRBV5-4 and TRBJ2-2, is as follows: ETGVTQSPTHLIKTRGQQVTLRCSSQSGHNTVSWYQQALGQGPQFIFQYYREEENGRGNFPPRFSGLQFPNYSSELNVNALELDDSALYLCASSLAGQGNTGELFFGEGSRLTVL.

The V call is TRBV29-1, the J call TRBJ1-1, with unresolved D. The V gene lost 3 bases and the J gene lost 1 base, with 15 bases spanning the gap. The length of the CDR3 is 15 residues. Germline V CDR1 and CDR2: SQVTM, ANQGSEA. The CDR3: CSVDASGRENTEAFF. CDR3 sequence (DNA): TGCAGCGTTGATGCCTCCGGACGGGAGAACACTGAAGCTTTCTTT.

CDR3 sequence reads: CASSLASGRIDEQFF. The CDR3 coding sequence is TGTGCCAGCAGCTTAGCTAGCGGGAGGATAGATGAGCAGTTCTTC. The rearrangement joins TRBV7-9 to TRBJ2-1; 10 bases match TRBD2. Per germline, CDR1 SEHNR and CDR2 FQNEAQ (reference sequence). V lost 0 bases and J lost 8; bases outside the gene matches: 4. The CDR3 length is 15 residues.

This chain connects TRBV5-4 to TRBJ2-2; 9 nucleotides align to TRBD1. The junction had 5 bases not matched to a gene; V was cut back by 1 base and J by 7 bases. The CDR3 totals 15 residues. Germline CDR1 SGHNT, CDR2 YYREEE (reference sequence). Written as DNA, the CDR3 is TGTGCCAGCAGCTTGAACAGGGGGCAAGACGGGGAGCTGTTTTTT. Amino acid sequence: CASSLNRGQDGELFF.

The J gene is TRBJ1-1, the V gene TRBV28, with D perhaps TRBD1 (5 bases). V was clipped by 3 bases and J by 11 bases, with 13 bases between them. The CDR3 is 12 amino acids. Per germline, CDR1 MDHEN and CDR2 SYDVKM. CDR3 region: CASSFPQGLAFF. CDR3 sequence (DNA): TGTGCCAGCAGTTTCCCCCAGGGTTTGGCTTTCTTT.

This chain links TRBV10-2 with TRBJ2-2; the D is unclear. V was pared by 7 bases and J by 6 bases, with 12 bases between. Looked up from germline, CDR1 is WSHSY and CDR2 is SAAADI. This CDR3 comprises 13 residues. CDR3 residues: CASKTDTPGELFF. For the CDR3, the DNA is TGCGCCAGCAAAACAGATACCCCCGGGGAGCTGTTTTTT.

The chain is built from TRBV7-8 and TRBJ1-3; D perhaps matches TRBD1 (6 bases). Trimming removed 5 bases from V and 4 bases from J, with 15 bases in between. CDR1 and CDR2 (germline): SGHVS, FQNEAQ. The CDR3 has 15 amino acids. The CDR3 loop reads CASSHRRGAGNTIYF. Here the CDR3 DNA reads TGTGCCAGCAGCCACCGTCGGGGGGCGGGAAACACCATATATTTT. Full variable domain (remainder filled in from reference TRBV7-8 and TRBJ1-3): GAGVSQSPRYKVAKRGQDVALRCDPISGHVSLFWYQQALGQGPEFLTYFQNEAQLDKSGLPSDRFFAERPEGSVSTLKIQRTQQEDSAVYLCASSHRRGAGNTIYFGEGSWLTVV.

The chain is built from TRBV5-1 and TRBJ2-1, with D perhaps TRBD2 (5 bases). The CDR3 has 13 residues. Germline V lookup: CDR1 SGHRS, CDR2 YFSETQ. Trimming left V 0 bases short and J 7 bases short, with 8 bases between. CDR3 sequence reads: CASSLAEGNEQFF. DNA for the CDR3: TGCGCCAGCAGCTTGGCCGAGGGAAATGAGCAGTTCTTC.

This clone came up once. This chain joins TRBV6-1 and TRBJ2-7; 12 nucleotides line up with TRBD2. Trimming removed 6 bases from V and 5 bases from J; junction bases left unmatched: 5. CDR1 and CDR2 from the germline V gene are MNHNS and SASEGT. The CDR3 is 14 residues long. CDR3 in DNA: TGTGCCAGCAGCGATTCTAGCGGGAGGGACGAGCAGTACTTC. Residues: CASSDSSGRDEQYF.

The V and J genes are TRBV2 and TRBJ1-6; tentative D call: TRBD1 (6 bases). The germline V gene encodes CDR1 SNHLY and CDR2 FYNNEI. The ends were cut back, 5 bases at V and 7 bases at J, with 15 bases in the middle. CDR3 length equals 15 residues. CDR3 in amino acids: CASSRTGQRNSPLHF. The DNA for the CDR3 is TGTGCCAGCAGTAGGACCGGACAGAGAAATTCACCCCTCCACTTT.

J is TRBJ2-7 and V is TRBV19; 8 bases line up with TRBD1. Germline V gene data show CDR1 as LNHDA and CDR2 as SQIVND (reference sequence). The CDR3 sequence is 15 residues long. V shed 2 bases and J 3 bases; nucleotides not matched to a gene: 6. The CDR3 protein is CASSIMPGQDYEQYF. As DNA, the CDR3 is TGTGCCAGTAGTATAATGCCGGGACAGGACTACGAGCAGTACTTC.

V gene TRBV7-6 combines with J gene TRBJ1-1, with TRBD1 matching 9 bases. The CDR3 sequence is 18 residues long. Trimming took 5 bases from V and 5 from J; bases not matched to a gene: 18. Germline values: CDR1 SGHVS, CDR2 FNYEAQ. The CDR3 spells CASSRGPGTGLSATEAFF. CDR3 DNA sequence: TGTGCCAGCAGCCGGGGACCCGGGACAGGGTTATCGGCGACTGAAGCTTTCTTT.